This TCR beta chain stems from a study of T cell repertoires in cytomegalovirus infection. At the level of the study: Matching HLA type, along with CMV infection, was indicated by public TCR beta signatures. General study points: Identification of carriers of CMV plus the relevant HLA was achieved through cumulative public TCR beta family frequency.

In its sample, this clonotype was seen many times. Its antigen remains unidentified. TCRdb re-analysed the reads in MiXCR, keeping a single row per CDR3 protein. The sample lists about 770,000 distinct CDR3 sequences, about 29% occurring once. Sequences were derived from cultured CD8+ T cells from PBMCs, sampled from culture after CMV antigen stimulation. The source is a human donor in good health (CMV status not recorded). Some clones in this sample may be carry-over from other donors' samples.

CDR3 sequence (DNA): TGTGCCAGCAGCCCCCAACCGGGACTAGGGATTTCAGATACGCAGTATTTT. Protein product: CASSPQPGLGISDTQYF. The chain joins TRBV7-8 to TRBJ2-3; 8 positions match TRBD2. Trimming removed 5 bases from V and 4 bases from J; junction bases left unmatched: 14. Germline V gene lookup returns CDR1 SGHVS and CDR2 FQNEAQ. CDR3 length: 17 amino acids.